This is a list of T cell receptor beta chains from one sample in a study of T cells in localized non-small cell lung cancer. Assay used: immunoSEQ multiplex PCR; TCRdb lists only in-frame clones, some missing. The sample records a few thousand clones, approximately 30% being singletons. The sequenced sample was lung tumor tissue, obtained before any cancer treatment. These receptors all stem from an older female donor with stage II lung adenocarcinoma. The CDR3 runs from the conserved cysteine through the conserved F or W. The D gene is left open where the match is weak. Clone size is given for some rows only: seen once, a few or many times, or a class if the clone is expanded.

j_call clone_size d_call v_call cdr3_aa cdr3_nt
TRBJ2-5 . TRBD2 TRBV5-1 CASSLGLAAQETQYF TGCGCCAGCAGCTTGGGACTAGCGGCCCAAGAGACCCAGTACTTC
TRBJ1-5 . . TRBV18 CASSPGLDQPQHF TGTGCCAGCTCACCTGGCCTCGATCAGCCCCAGCATTTT
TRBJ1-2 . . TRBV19 CASSRKGIVNYGYTF TGTGCCAGTAGTAGGAAGGGAATTGTTAACTATGGCTACACCTTC
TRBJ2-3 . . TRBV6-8 CASSFEPRMGDTQYF TGTGCCAGCAGTTTCGAGCCGAGGATGGGAGATACGCAGTATTTT
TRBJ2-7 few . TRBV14 CASSQEKGRYEQYF TGTGCCAGCAGCCAAGAAAAGGGCCGCTACGAGCAGTACTTC
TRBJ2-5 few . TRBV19 CASSIGIGTGETQYF TGTGCCAGTAGTATCGGAATCGGGACTGGGGAGACCCAGTACTTC
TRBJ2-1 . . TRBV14 CASSQSLYNEQFF TGTGCCAGCAGCCAATCACTTTACAATGAGCAGTTCTTC
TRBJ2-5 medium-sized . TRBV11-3 CASSLPRGTQETQYF TGTGCCAGCAGCTTACCCCGGGGGACCCAAGAGACCCAGTACTTC
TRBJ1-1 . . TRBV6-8 CASTLQSRGPEAFF TGTGCCAGCACTCTTCAGTCCCGGGGTCCTGAAGCTTTCTTT
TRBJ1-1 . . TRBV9 CASSERGLNTEAFF TGTGCCAGCAGCGAGAGGGGATTGAACACTGAAGCTTTCTTT
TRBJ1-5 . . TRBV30 CAWGRTGNQPQHF TGTGCCTGGGGGAGGACAGGCAATCAGCCCCAGCATTTT
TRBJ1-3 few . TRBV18 CASSLGARGIGNTIYF TGTGCCAGCTCCCTCGGGGCCCGAGGCATTGGAAACACCATATATTTT
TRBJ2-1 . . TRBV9 CASSVSPNYGNEQFF TGTGCCAGCAGCGTAAGCCCCAATTATGGCAATGAGCAGTTCTTC
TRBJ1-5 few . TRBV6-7 CASSGFVPQHF TGTGCCAGCAGTGGCTTCGTGCCCCAGCATTTT
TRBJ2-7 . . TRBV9 CASSVESGRADEQYF TGTGCCAGCAGCGTAGAATCCGGCAGGGCGGACGAGCAGTACTTC
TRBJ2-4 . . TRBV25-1 CASSAPGHLAKNIQYF TGTGCCAGCAGTGCGCCGGGACACCTAGCCAAAAACATTCAGTACTTC
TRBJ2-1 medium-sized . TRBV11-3 CASSSLRTYNEQFF TGTGCCAGCAGCTCCCTTCGAACCTACAATGAGCAGTTCTTC
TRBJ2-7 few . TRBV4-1 CASSQDGYEQYF TGCGCCAGCAGCCAAGATGGGTACGAGCAGTACTTC
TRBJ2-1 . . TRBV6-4 CASSMRGGGPGGEQFF TGTGCCAGCAGTATGAGAGGGGGGGGCCCTGGGGGTGAGCAGTTCTTC
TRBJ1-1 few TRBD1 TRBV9 CASSVGTGRLMNTEAFF TGTGCCAGCAGCGTGGGGACAGGGAGACTCATGAACACTGAAGCTTTCTTT
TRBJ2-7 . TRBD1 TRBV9 CASRTGFSYEQYF TGTGCCAGCAGGACAGGGTTCTCCTACGAGCAGTACTTC
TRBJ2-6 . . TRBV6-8 CASKIEGGSSGANVLTF TGTGCCAGCAAAATAGAGGGGGGTTCCTCTGGGGCCAACGTCCTGACTTTC
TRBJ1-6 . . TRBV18 CASSPDSYNSPLHF TGTGCCAGCTCCCCTGATTCCTATAATTCACCCCTCCACTTT
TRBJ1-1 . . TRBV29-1 CSVAGGFELNTEAFF TGCAGCGTTGCGGGGGGTTTTGAGTTGAACACTGAAGCTTTCTTT
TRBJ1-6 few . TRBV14 CASSQWHPRSYNSPLHF TGTGCCAGCAGCCAATGGCATCCTAGGTCCTATAATTCACCCCTCCACTTT
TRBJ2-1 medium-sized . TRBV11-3 CASSLGFGDYNEQFF TGTGCCAGCAGCTTAGGATTTGGGGACTACAATGAGCAGTTCTTC
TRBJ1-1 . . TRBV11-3 CASSSQGQSTEAFF TGTGCCAGCAGCTCCCAGGGGCAGTCCACTGAAGCTTTCTTT
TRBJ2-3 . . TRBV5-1 CASSSGETTDTQYF TGCGCCAGCAGCTCCGGGGAGACCACAGATACGCAGTATTTT
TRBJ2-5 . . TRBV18 CASSPALAPQETQYF TGTGCCAGCTCACCAGCTCTAGCGCCTCAAGAGACCCAGTACTTC
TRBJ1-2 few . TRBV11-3 CASSLAGGNYGYTF TGTGCCAGCAGCTTGGCTGGGGGTAACTATGGCTACACCTTC
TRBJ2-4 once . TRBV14 CASSPGPLLAKNIQYF TGTGCCAGCAGCCCAGGACCCCTTCTAGCCAAAAACATTCAGTACTTC
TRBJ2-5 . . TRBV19 CASSIPDHETQYF TGTGCCAGTAGTATCCCTGATCACGAGACCCAGTACTTC
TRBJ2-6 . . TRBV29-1 CSVEGGSGANVLTF TGCAGCGTTGAGGGGGGATCTGGGGCCAACGTCCTGACTTTC
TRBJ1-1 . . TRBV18 CASSPPQAGMNTEAFF TGTGCCAGCTCACCACCGCAGGCAGGAATGAACACTGAAGCTTTCTTT
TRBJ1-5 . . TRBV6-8 CASSYEGLYQPQHF TGTGCCAGCAGTTACGAAGGGCTCTACCAGCCCCAGCATTTT
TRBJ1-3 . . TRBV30 CAWTMSSGNTIYF TGTGCCTGGACTATGAGCTCTGGAAACACCATATATTTT
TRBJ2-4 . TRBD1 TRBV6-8 CASSRDRENIQYF TGTGCCAGCAGTCGGGACAGAGAAAACATTCAGTACTTC
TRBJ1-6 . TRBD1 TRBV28 CASSLLRDRVGSPLHF TGTGCCAGCAGTTTGCTACGGGACAGGGTGGGTTCACCCCTCCACTTT
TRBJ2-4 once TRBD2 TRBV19 CASSKGRENIQYF TGTGCCAGTAGTAAGGGGAGGGAAAACATTCAGTACTTC
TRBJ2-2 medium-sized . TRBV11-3 CASSLDRINTGELFF TGTGCCAGCAGCTTAGACAGAATTAACACCGGGGAGCTGTTTTTT
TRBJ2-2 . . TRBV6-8 CASGKEDYTGELFF TGTGCCAGCGGAAAGGAGGATTACACCGGGGAGCTGTTTTTT
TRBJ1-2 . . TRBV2 CASSEEAGNYGYTF TGTGCCAGCAGTGAAGAGGCGGGGAACTATGGCTACACCTTC
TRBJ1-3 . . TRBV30 CAWTSISGNTIYF TGTGCCTGGACATCGATCTCTGGAAACACCATATATTTT
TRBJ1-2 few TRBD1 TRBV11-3 CASGPLQGHTNYGYTF TGTGCCAGCGGACCTCTACAGGGGCACACTAACTATGGCTACACCTTC
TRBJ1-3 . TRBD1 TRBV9 CASSTQTGVTGNTIYF TGTGCCAGCAGCACCCAGACAGGGGTGACCGGAAACACCATATATTTT
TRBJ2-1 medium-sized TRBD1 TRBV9 CASSATLGQGQNNEQFF TGTGCCAGCAGCGCCACCCTAGGACAGGGCCAGAACAATGAGCAGTTCTTC
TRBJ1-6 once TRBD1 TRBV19 CASSILGTGVSPLHF TGTGCCAGTAGTATCCTCGGGACAGGGGTATCACCCCTCCACTTT